This TCR beta chain was documented in a study of blood T cell repertoires in COVID-19. Across the study: The origin of the acute and convalescent COVID-19 samples was the United States, Italy and Spain.

Some clones are missing from TCRdb's copy, which holds only in-frame ones; the method was immunoSEQ multiplex PCR. The sample holds 250,000 or so clones, roughly 88% seen once. Germline assignment: CDR1 SGHKS and CDR2 YYEKEE (reference sequence). V dropped 4 bases and J dropped 6; count of bases not matched to a gene: 12. The CDR3 is 17 residues long. The chain links TRBV5-5 to TRBJ2-1; TRBD2 matches 11 bases. The specimen sequenced was PBMCs or T cells enriched from blood (not recorded which). This receptor was taken from a woman in her forties or fifties who had recovered from COVID-19. This chain's CDR3 is CASSTRHGTSGSNEQFF. The DNA of the CDR3 is TGTGCCAGCAGCACAAGGCACGGGACTAGCGGATCCAATGAGCAGTTCTTC.